Listed below are T cell receptor beta chains from one sample, sequenced in a study of human T cells and chemical hapten exposure. MiXCR was run by TCRdb on the RACE reads, yielding one entry per CDR3 protein. The table records around 110,000 distinct CDR3 sequences, around 10% of them present only once. Specimen: whole blood, collected in connection with sensitization to the hapten diphenylcyclopropenone (DPC). All receptors derive from a woman between 50 and 59 years old with alopecia areata. Some clones in this sample may be carry-over from other donors' samples. The CDR3 runs from the conserved cysteine through the conserved F or W. D genes are given only for firm matches. Clone size is shown for a subset of rows, as once, few, many or a class of expanded clone.

>TRBV18|NA|TRBJ1-5|TRBD1
CASSPVTGDRQPQHF
TGTGCCAGCTCACCTGTGACAGGGGATCGTCAGCCCCAGCATTTT
>TRBV12-3/TRBV12-4|many|TRBJ2-5|TRBD2
CASSFIGGQETQYF
TGTGCCAGCAGTTTTATCGGGGGGCAAGAGACCCAGTACTTC
>TRBV28|few|TRBJ2-7|NA
CASSLGHNSYEQYF
TGTGCCAGCAGTTTAGGGCATAACTCCTACGAGCAGTACTTC
>TRBV6-6|few|TRBJ1-1|NA
CASRRDGQNTEAFF
TGTGCCAGCAGACGGGACGGCCAGAACACTGAAGCTTTCTTT
>TRBV28|NA|TRBJ1-5|NA
CASSFVGNQPQHF
TGTGCCAGCAGTTTTGTCGGAAATCAGCCCCAGCATTTT
>TRBV5-1|many|TRBJ1-2|TRBD1
CASSFSDRDRTCF
TGCGCCAGCAGCTTTTCGGACAGGGATCGAACTTGCTTC
>TRBV5-1|few|TRBJ2-3|TRBD1
CASSFQDRGHRSTDTQYF
TGCGCCAGCAGCTTCCAGGACAGGGGGCATCGAAGCACAGATACGCAGTATTTT
>TRBV7-2|NA|TRBJ1-2|TRBD1
CASSPDRGTGYTF
TGTGCCAGCAGCCCCGACAGGGGGACTGGCTACACCTTC
>TRBV7-9|medium-sized|TRBJ1-1|NA
CASSLGSTEAFF
TGTGCCAGCAGCCTTGGTTCCACTGAAGCTTTCTTT
>TRBV6-5|many|TRBJ2-3|TRBD2
CASSYSTSGGSDTQYF
TGTGCCAGCAGTTACTCGACTAGCGGGGGTTCGGATACGCAGTATTTT
>TRBV7-8|many|TRBJ2-6|NA
CASSFFAGVRSGANVLTF
TGTGCCAGCAGCTTTTTTGCAGGGGTCCGCTCTGGGGCCAACGTCCTGACTTTC
>TRBV7-6|few|TRBJ2-2|NA
CASSLFPLREYTGELFF
TGTGCCAGCAGCTTATTCCCCCTCCGAGAGTACACCGGGGAGCTGTTTTTT
>TRBV27|NA|TRBJ2-5|NA
CASSLYVRGQETQYF
TGTGCCAGCAGTTTATACGTACGGGGACAAGAGACCCAGTACTTC
>TRBV20-1|NA|TRBJ1-6|NA
CSARDSTGSYNSPLHF
TGCAGTGCTAGAGACTCGACAGGTTCCTATAATTCACCCCTCCACTTT
>TRBV29-1|NA|TRBJ2-1|TRBD2
CSVEEGLVNEQFF
TGCAGCGTTGAAGAAGGACTAGTCAATGAGCAGTTCTTC
>TRBV6-5|NA|TRBJ2-7|NA
CASSHDRQSYEQYF
TGTGCCAGCAGTCACGACCGACAATCCTACGAGCAGTACTTC
>TRBV6-2/TRBV6-3|many|TRBJ1-2|NA
CASKKNLNYGYTF
TGTGCCAGCAAGAAAAACCTTAACTATGGCTACACCTTC
>TRBV28|NA|TRBJ2-7|TRBD1
CATESGQAGNEQYF
TGTGCCACCGAGTCGGGACAGGCGGGGAACGAGCAGTACTTC
>TRBV5-1|many|TRBJ2-5|TRBD2
CASLGSGETQYF
TGCGCCAGCCTCGGTAGCGGGGAGACCCAGTACTTC
>TRBV11-2|many|TRBJ2-3|TRBD2
CASSLDVGLGNTQYF
TGTGCCAGCAGCTTAGATGTCGGACTAGGAAATACGCAGTATTTT
>TRBV10-3|NA|TRBJ1-2|NA
CAISESSANYGYTF
TGTGCCATCAGTGAGTCTTCAGCGAACTATGGCTACACCTTC
>TRBV10-2|many|TRBJ2-3|TRBD2
CASRKKAGGSTDTQYF
TGCGCCAGCCGTAAGAAAGCGGGGGGGAGCACAGATACGCAGTATTTT
>TRBV28|few|TRBJ2-1|NA
CASSPLAGAPYSSYNEQFF
TGTGCCAGCAGCCCCTTGGCAGGCGCCCCTTATAGCTCCTACAATGAGCAGTTCTTC
>TRBV6-1|NA|TRBJ1-5|TRBD1
CASSGRTGAYSNQPQHF
TGTGCCAGCAGTGGAAGGACAGGGGCCTATAGCAATCAGCCCCAGCATTTT
>TRBV7-2|NA|TRBJ2-1|TRBD2
CASSPLAGFEQFF
TGTGCCAGCAGCCCACTAGCGGGATTTGAGCAGTTCTTC
>TRBV10-2|NA|TRBJ1-4|TRBD1
CASIAQGAGEKLFF
TGCGCCAGCATCGCACAGGGGGCGGGCGAAAAACTGTTTTTT
>TRBV20-1|many|TRBJ1-2|NA
CSANGYTF
TGCAGTGCTAATGGCTACACCTTC
>TRBV7-2|many|TRBJ2-1|TRBD1
CASRGSGTGFSGQFF
TGTGCCAGCAGGGGGTCCGGGACAGGGTTTTCGGGGCAGTTCTTC
>TRBV4-3|many|TRBJ2-3|NA
CASSQASVGALDTQYF
TGCGCCAGCAGCCAAGCCTCAGTGGGGGCCTTGGATACGCAGTATTTT
>TRBV19|NA|TRBJ1-5|NA
CASSIVPGIGQPQHF
TGTGCCAGTAGTATAGTCCCAGGGATTGGCCAGCCCCAGCATTTT
>TRBV29-1|NA|TRBJ2-2|NA
CSVAGPPTGELFF
TGCAGCGTTGCCGGGCCCCCCACCGGGGAGCTGTTTTTT
>TRBV7-9|few|TRBJ1-6|NA
CASSLGYGVNSPLHF
TGTGCCAGCAGCTTAGGATACGGGGTGAATTCACCCCTCCACTTT
>TRBV28|many|TRBJ2-7|NA
CASSPRYYEQYF
TGTGCCAGCAGCCCCAGATACTACGAGCAGTACTTC
>TRBV6-6|many|TRBJ2-2|NA
CASSVRQGGSGELFF
TGTGCCAGCAGTGTACGACAGGGAGGTTCCGGGGAGCTGTTTTTT
>TRBV18|many|TRBJ1-4|NA
CASSTGSANEKLFF
TGTGCCAGCTCAACAGGGTCAGCTAATGAAAAACTGTTTTTT
>TRBV28|few|TRBJ2-1|TRBD1
CASSLIRGQSFNEQFF
TGTGCCAGCAGTTTAATCAGGGGGCAATCCTTCAATGAGCAGTTCTTC